This T cell receptor (beta chain) came from a study of patients and donors after allogeneic stem cell transplantation. This CDR3 is built from 13 residues. The germline V and J ends were trimmed by 1 base and 5 bases, with 8 bases remaining between them. In germline, CDR1 is MDHEN, CDR2 SYDVKM. TCRdb reprocessed the RT-PCR reads via MiXCR and lists one record per CDR3 protein. This table has 800,000 to 1,000,000 distinct CDR3 sequences, 18% appearing once. The chain links TRBV28 to TRBJ1-2; D is ambiguous. Sample: blood, either unsorted or a sorted T cell fraction (not recorded which). This TCR came from a human donor who was either an allogeneic HSCT recipient or a stem cell or donor lymphocyte infusion donor (not recorded which). It is not recorded whose cells these are; they may come from a transplant donor. The CDR3 nucleotides are TGTGCCAGCAGTTTATTTTATGAATATGGCTACACCTTC. It yields the protein CASSLFYEYGYTF.